This TCR beta chain was observed in a study of regulatory T cells in long-lasting Graves disease. In its sample, this clonotype was seen many times. Stated time point: newly diagnosed GD, antithyroid drugs for less than 3 months. The authors made the TCR library using RNA they extracted from PBMCs. The TCR beta library used iRepertoire HTBI primers with Arm-PCR amplification of CDR3. TCRdb independently ran MiXCR on the multiplex PCR reads; one entry per CDR3 protein. The top ten clones hold 20% of a sample with under 450,000 distinct CDR3 sequences, around 16% of them seen once. The sample was also reused in another study, on T cells in Graves' hyperthyroidism and ophthalmopathy. That source adds: A first-round RT-PCR of the TCR CDR3 used the HTBI primer set. The majority of expanded thyroid clonotypes above 0.001 also appeared in blood.

The specimen was peripheral blood mononuclear cells (PBMCs), collected at new diagnosis, from a patient treated with antithyroid drugs. This TCR came from a woman aged 18-29 years with Graves disease.

The CDR3 bases are TGTGCCAGCAGCACCGGACAGGGTTACTATGGCTACACCTTC. Protein product: CASSTGQGYYGYTF. The V and J genes are TRBV12-3 or TRBV12-4 and TRBJ1-2, with TRBD1 matching over 8 bases. V lost 6 bases and J lost 3; bases outside the gene matches: 6. This CDR3 region has 14 residues.